These T cell receptor beta chains were read from a single sample in a study of T cells after yellow fever vaccination. MiXCR, applied by TCRdb to the 5' RACE reads, yields one record per CDR3 protein. The sample includes roughly 240,000 distinct CDR3 sequences, approximately 6.8% seen only once; the top ten take 1% to 1.2%. The sample in question was CD4+ T cells sorted from PBMCs, obtained on the day of the yellow fever booster vaccination. Receptors were obtained from a man aged 25-45 years who received the YFV17D yellow fever vaccine. The CDR3 runs from the conserved cysteine through the conserved F or W. The order of the fields is clone size, J gene, D gene, V gene, CDR3 DNA, CDR3 protein. D genes are given only for firm matches. The listing skips clone size in some rows; elsewhere it reads once, few, many or a size class.

. TRBJ2-3 TRBD1 TRBV24-1 TGTGCCACCAGTGATGCTCCGGGACAGGGGACCGGCACAGATACGCAGTATTTT CATSDAPGQGTGTDTQYF
many TRBJ2-1 TRBD1 TRBV11-3 TGTGCCAGCAGCTTAGAAGGGACAGGGCCTTACAATGAGCAGTTCTTC CASSLEGTGPYNEQFF
few TRBJ2-3 . TRBV5-1 TGCGCCAGCAGCTTGAGTCGCGGCAGGGAGGCAGATACGCAGTATTTT CASSLSRGREADTQYF
. TRBJ2-7 . TRBV7-2 TGTGCCAGCAGCTTAGTTTGGGGGGATCACTACGAGCAGTACTTC CASSLVWGDHYEQYF
few TRBJ2-5 TRBD2 TRBV5-4 TGTGCCAGCAGCCCGACTAGCGGGTACCAAGAGACCCAGTACTTC CASSPTSGYQETQYF
many TRBJ2-1 TRBD2 TRBV7-3 TGTGCCAGCAGCTTTCTAGGCGGGAGGGATGAGCAGTTCTTC CASSFLGGRDEQFF
few TRBJ2-7 TRBD2 TRBV9 TGTGCCAGCAGCGTAAACCCGGGAGGGGAATACGAGCAGTACTTC CASSVNPGGEYEQYF
many TRBJ2-7 . TRBV29-1 TGCAGCGCTGGGACTGGTCCTATTCACGAGCAGTACTTC CSAGTGPIHEQYF
. TRBJ2-1 . TRBV12-3/TRBV12-4 TGTGCCAGCAATTGGGGCAGGGGAAGAAATGAGCAGTTCTTC CASNWGRGRNEQFF
. TRBJ2-7 . TRBV7-8 TGTGCCAGCAGCTTAGGTCGGTCCTTCTCCTACGAGCAGTACTTC CASSLGRSFSYEQYF
few TRBJ2-5 TRBD1 TRBV20-1 TGCAGTGCTAGCTCTCCCGGGACAGGACAAGAGACCCAGTACTTC CSASSPGTGQETQYF
few TRBJ2-1 . TRBV20-1 TGCAGTGCTAGAAGGGGGGTTAACGAGCAGTTCTTC CSARRGVNEQFF
few TRBJ1-2 . TRBV20-1 TGCAGTGCTAGAAAGGACAGCGACTATGGCTACACCTTC CSARKDSDYGYTF
few TRBJ2-7 TRBD2 TRBV7-2 TGTGCCAGCAGCTTAGCGGGACTAGGGGACGAGCAGTACTTC CASSLAGLGDEQYF
. TRBJ2-1 TRBD1 TRBV12-3/TRBV12-4 TGTGCCAGCAGCCACATAGGGACAGGGGTCAATGAGCAGTTCTTC CASSHIGTGVNEQFF
few TRBJ2-1 . TRBV24-1 TGTGCCACCAGTGAACCGGGAGAGGGACACAATGAGCAGTTCTTC CATSEPGEGHNEQFF
. TRBJ2-5 TRBD1 TRBV10-3 TGTGCCATCAGTGGGGGACAGGGGAAGGAGACCCAGTACTTC CAISGGQGKETQYF
few TRBJ2-5 . TRBV25-1 TGTGCCAGCAGTGAAATCAGTCGCACGCAAGAGACCCAGTACTTC CASSEISRTQETQYF
many TRBJ2-7 . TRBV7-3 TGTGCCAGCAGCTTAACGAGGGGCTCCTACGAGCAGTACTTC CASSLTRGSYEQYF
. TRBJ2-2 TRBD2 TRBV20-1 TGCAGTGCTAGAGAGACCGGGAGGGCCTTCGGGGAGCTGTTTTTT CSARETGRAFGELFF
many TRBJ2-5 TRBD2 TRBV12-3/TRBV12-4 TGTGCCAGCAGTGCCACTAGCGGGAGTGGAGAGACCCAGTACTTC CASSATSGSGETQYF
. TRBJ2-5 TRBD1 TRBV5-1 TGCGCCAGCAGCCGCTCGGGACAGCAAGAGACCCAGTACTTC CASSRSGQQETQYF
. TRBJ2-3 TRBD2 TRBV27 TGTGCCAGCAGCTCGGGAGCGGGGACTAGCACAGATACGCAGTATTTT CASSSGAGTSTDTQYF
few TRBJ2-1 . TRBV7-9 TGTGCCAGCAGCCGTATCGCGGGAAATGAGCAGTTCTTC CASSRIAGNEQFF
. TRBJ2-1 . TRBV20-1 TGCAGTGCTACAGAGCCACTAGCAAGTCTCGATGAGCAGTTCTTC CSATEPLASLDEQFF
few TRBJ2-1 . TRBV9 TGTGCCAGCAGCCCTGTTCAGGGCCGGGATGAGCAGTTCTTC CASSPVQGRDEQFF
. TRBJ2-3 . TRBV5-4 TGTGCCAGCAGCTTGGTGCAGGGAGTACCAGATACGCAGTATTTT CASSLVQGVPDTQYF
. TRBJ2-5 . TRBV5-1 TGCGCCAGCACCCCGGGACTCCCGTACCAAGAGACCCAGTACTTC CASTPGLPYQETQYF
few TRBJ1-6 . TRBV2 TGTGCCAGCAGCGGCACGGATGATAATTCACCCCTCCACTTT CASSGTDDNSPLHF
. TRBJ2-5 . TRBV20-1 TGCAAGACAGCTATTCATGGAGCAGAGACCCAGTACTTC CKTAIHGAETQYF
many TRBJ2-3 . TRBV4-3 TGCGCCAGCAGCCGGAGCCAGGTCTCAGATACGCAGTATTTT CASSRSQVSDTQYF
. TRBJ2-7 TRBD1 TRBV4-3 TGCGCCAGCAGCCAAGGGCGGACAGGGGGCCACGAGCAGTACTTC CASSQGRTGGHEQYF
many TRBJ1-5 . TRBV7-2 TGTGCCAGCAGCTTAAGGGGAAATCAGCCCCAGCATTTT CASSLRGNQPQHF
. TRBJ2-1 . TRBV7-3 TGTGCCAGCAGCTGGAACATGGGGAGCTCCTACAATGAGCAGTTCTTC CASSWNMGSSYNEQFF
. TRBJ1-6 . TRBV27 TGTGCCAGCAGTCTGACTGGGGTGGGGGTAAAAGGGCCCCTCCACTTT CASSLTGVGVKGPLHF
. TRBJ2-1 TRBD2 TRBV24-1 TGTGCCACCAGTGATTCACCTAGCGGAACCTACAATGAGCAGTTCTTC CATSDSPSGTYNEQFF
many TRBJ2-5 . TRBV20-1 TGCAGTGCCGGGGAGACCCAGTACTTC CSAGETQYF
few TRBJ2-1 TRBD1 TRBV24-1 TGTGCCACCAGTGCAGGGACAGGAGGCTCCTACAATGAGCAGTTCTTC CATSAGTGGSYNEQFF
few TRBJ2-7 . TRBV20-1 TGCAGTGCTAGAGATTGGGGACTCTCGTACGAGCAGTACTTC CSARDWGLSYEQYF
few TRBJ2-2 TRBD1 TRBV7-9 TGTGCCAGCAGCTTAAAGGGACAGGGGGCCACCGGGGAGCTGTTTTTT CASSLKGQGATGELFF
. TRBJ2-7 . TRBV30 TGTGCCTGGAGCAGACGGTCCTACGAGCAGTACTTC CAWSRRSYEQYF
few TRBJ2-6 . TRBV5-1 TGCGCCAGCGGCCAGAGCTCTGGGGCCAACGTCCTGACTTTC CASGQSSGANVLTF
. TRBJ2-7 . TRBV20-1 TGCAGTGCTAGAGGACGCAGGAGCTCCTACGAGCAGTACTTC CSARGRRSSYEQYF
many TRBJ1-1 . TRBV4-3 TGCGCCAGCAGCCACCCCGGGGTAGGAAGGACTGAAGCTTTCTTT CASSHPGVGRTEAFF
few TRBJ1-2 TRBD1 TRBV4-3 TGCGCCAGCAGCCAAGCTGGGACAGGGGCTAACTATGGCTACACCTTC CASSQAGTGANYGYTF
few TRBJ2-3 . TRBV24-1 TGTGCCACCATGGGGGCCGGTGAAGATACGCAGTATTTT CATMGAGEDTQYF
. TRBJ2-3 . TRBV7-9 TGTGCCAGCACCTTACCTCTGGCCGAATTCTTGGATACGCAGTATTTT CASTLPLAEFLDTQYF